The rows below give T cell receptor beta chains drawn from one sample of a study of cytomegalovirus exposure and HLA in healthy donors. Method: immunoSEQ multiplex PCR; TCRdb's copy keeps in-frame clones and lacks some. The sample gives about 190,000 clones, roughly 77% of which show up once; about 5% is in the top ten. The sequencing input was PBMCs. These receptors originate from a young man in good health and CMV-seropositive. The CDR3 runs from the conserved cysteine through the conserved F or W. A D gene is named only where the DNA matches it firmly. Part of the rows lack a size; the others show once, few, many or a class for expanded clones.

clone size	D gene	V gene	J gene	CDR3 protein	CDR3 DNA
-	TRBD1	TRBV6-1	TRBJ2-7	CASSEGTGLYEQYF	TGTGCCAGCAGTGAAGGGACAGGGCTCTACGAGCAGTACTTC
few	-	TRBV29-1	TRBJ2-5	CSAELGLAQETQYF	TGCAGCGCCGAACTCGGACTGGCTCAAGAGACCCAGTACTTC
-	-	TRBV19	TRBJ1-5	CASSIFGLDGNQPQHF	TGTGCCAGTAGTATTTTCGGGTTGGATGGCAATCAGCCCCAGCATTTT
-	-	TRBV2	TRBJ2-1	CASSQGGGGQFF	TGTGCCAGCAGTCAAGGAGGGGGCGGGCAGTTCTTC
-	TRBD2	TRBV11-2	TRBJ2-2	CASSLLAGGYSYTGELFF	TGTGCCAGCAGCTTACTAGCGGGGGGATACTCGTACACCGGGGAGCTGTTTTTT
-	-	TRBV11-2	TRBJ2-1	CASSPGLMNEQFF	TGTGCCAGCAGCCCAGGTCTTATGAATGAGCAGTTCTTC
-	TRBD2	TRBV4-1	TRBJ2-4	CASSRGLAGVENIQYF	TGCGCCAGCAGCCGTGGACTAGCGGGAGTCGAAAACATTCAGTACTTC
-	-	TRBV9	TRBJ1-3	CASSVDTGSGNTIYF	TGTGCCAGCAGCGTAGATACAGGCTCTGGAAACACCATATATTTT
once	-	TRBV5-8	TRBJ2-2	CASGPPGAEGAGELFF	TGTGCCAGCGGTCCCCCCGGGGCAGAGGGGGCCGGGGAGCTGTTTTTT
-	-	TRBV9	TRBJ1-5	CASSVAGGDQPQHF	TGTGCCAGCAGCGTAGCGGGAGGGGATCAGCCCCAGCATTTT
-	TRBD2	TRBV7-2	TRBJ2-5	CASSLDRTRSGTQYF	TGTGCCAGCAGCTTAGACAGGACTAGAAGTGGGACCCAGTACTTC
-	-	TRBV15	TRBJ1-3	CATSSPGSGSGNTIYF	TGTGCCACCAGCAGCCCCGGGTCGGGCTCTGGAAACACCATATATTTT
-	-	TRBV27	TRBJ2-3	CASSVLGGQGTDTQYF	TGTGCCAGCAGTGTCCTCGGGGGGCAAGGCACAGATACGCAGTATTTT
-	-	TRBV5-1	TRBJ1-3	CASRQTGSGNTIYF	TGCGCCAGCCGCCAGACAGGCTCTGGAAACACCATATATTTT
-	TRBD1	TRBV29-1	TRBJ2-3	CSARDRGFTDTQYF	TGCAGCGCTCGGGACAGGGGTTTTACAGATACGCAGTATTTT
few	-	TRBV28	TRBJ2-7	CASSNPSGTSYEQYF	TGTGCCAGCAGTAACCCTTCCGGGACATCCTACGAGCAGTACTTC
-	TRBD2	TRBV10-1	TRBJ2-1	CAPPGGGQFF	TGCGCTCCGCCGGGGGGAGGGCAGTTCTTC
-	TRBD2	TRBV9	TRBJ2-5	CASSKGATSGGASQETQYF	TGTGCCAGCAGCAAGGGGGCGACTAGCGGGGGGGCGTCGCAAGAGACCCAGTACTTC
few	-	TRBV11-3	TRBJ2-1	CASSSGGAGPTYNEQFF	TGTGCCAGCAGCTCCGGGGGTGCGGGACCCACCTACAATGAGCAGTTCTTC
-	-	TRBV30	TRBJ2-5	CAWREQGSETQYF	TGTGCCTGGAGAGAACAGGGATCGGAGACCCAGTACTTC
-	TRBD1	TRBV7-9	TRBJ1-4	CASNQYGQGYEKLFF	TGTGCCAGCAACCAATATGGACAGGGCTATGAAAAACTGTTTTTT
-	-	TRBV7-9	TRBJ2-3	CASSRRVPNTDTQYF	TGTGCCAGCAGCCGCAGGGTTCCTAACACAGATACGCAGTATTTT
-	-	TRBV5-6	TRBJ2-1	CASSPRLDYNEQFF	TGTGCCAGCAGCCCCCGACTAGACTACAATGAGCAGTTCTTC
-	-	TRBV9	TRBJ1-1	CASSPRSDTEAFF	TGTGCCAGCAGCCCCCGGAGTGACACTGAAGCTTTCTTT
few	-	TRBV6-6	TRBJ1-2	CASSFQQGPYGYTF	TGTGCCAGCAGTTTTCAACAGGGTCCCTATGGCTACACCTTC
-	-	TRBV27	TRBJ2-7	CASSSGRPHREQYF	TGTGCCAGCAGTTCTGGGCGACCCCATCGGGAGCAGTACTTC
-	-	TRBV25-1	TRBJ2-7	CASSESLRVYEQYF	TGTGCCAGCAGTGAATCGCTGAGGGTCTACGAGCAGTACTTC
-	-	TRBV9	TRBJ2-7	CASSVGGGADEQYF	TGTGCCAGCAGCGTAGGTGGGGGGGCCGACGAGCAGTACTTC